Described below is a single TCR beta chain sequence and its context. Trimming cost V 2 bases and J 0 bases, with 5 bases left between them. CDR1 and CDR2 (germline): MGHRA, YSYEKL. This CDR3 spans 14 amino acids. Using immunoSEQ multiplex PCR, the repertoire was profiled, and TCRdb retains in-frame clones only, with some absent. This sample has more than 85,000 clones, with roughly 89% found just once. These data come from a study of OX40 agonist ivuxolimab in advanced cancers. The receptor was isolated from an adult with an advanced solid tumor such as melanoma, head and neck, liver or kidney cancer. The starting material was CD4+ or CD8+ T cells sorted from blood, obtained in a trial of the OX40 agonist ivuxolimab. The V gene is TRBV4-1, the J gene TRBJ2-4; D is ambiguous. The CDR3 spells CASSQRIAKNIQYF. The CDR3 nucleotides read TGCGCCAGCAGCCAACGGATAGCCAAAAACATTCAGTACTTC.